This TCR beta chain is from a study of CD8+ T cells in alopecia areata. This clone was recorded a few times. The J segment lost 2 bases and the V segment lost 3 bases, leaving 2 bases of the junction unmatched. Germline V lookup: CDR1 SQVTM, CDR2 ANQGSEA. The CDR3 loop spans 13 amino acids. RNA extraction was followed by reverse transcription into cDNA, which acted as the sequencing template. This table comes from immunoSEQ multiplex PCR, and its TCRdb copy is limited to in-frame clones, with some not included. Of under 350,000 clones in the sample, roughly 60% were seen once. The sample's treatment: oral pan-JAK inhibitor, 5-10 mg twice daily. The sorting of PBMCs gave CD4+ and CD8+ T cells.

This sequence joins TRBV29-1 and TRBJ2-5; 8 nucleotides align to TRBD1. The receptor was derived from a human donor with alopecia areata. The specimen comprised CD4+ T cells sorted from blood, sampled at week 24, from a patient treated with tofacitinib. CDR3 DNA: TGCAGCGTTGACAGGACAGGGCAAGAGACCCAGTACTTC. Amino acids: CSVDRTGQETQYF.